The clone carrying this TCR beta chain appeared a few times. Its antigen is currently unknown. Researchers amplified the TCR beta CDR3 regions from RNA transcripts. A first-round RT-PCR of the TCR CDR3 used the HTBI primer set. MiXCR, applied by TCRdb to the multiplex PCR reads, yields one record per CDR3 protein. The sample contains about 360,000 distinct CDR3 sequences, about 25% of which appear only once. The data were taken from a study of T cells in Graves' hyperthyroidism and ophthalmopathy. Study-level results: Model-based prediction identified ophthalmopathy a median approximately 6.2 months prior to its onset.

Germline values: CDR1 SGHVS, CDR2 FQNEAQ. The CDR3 contains 16 residues. V was trimmed by 5 bases and J by 0 bases, leaving 15 bases between them. This receptor was identified in a man aged 45 to 65 with Graves' hyperthyroidism. Material: blood. The chain uses TRBV7-8 and TRBJ2-3; possible D gene TRBD1, 6 bases. CDR3: CASSPGRRGSTDTQYF. DNA for the CDR3: TGTGCCAGCAGCCCCGGAAGAAGGGGGAGCACAGATACGCAGTATTTT.